This TCR beta chain was found in a study of blood T cell repertoires in COVID-19. Germline V gene sequence: CDR1 MNHNS, CDR2 SASEGT. This CDR3 comprises 14 residues. The V gene lost 0 bases and the J gene lost 8 bases, with 13 bases spanning the gap. In the original analysis: How many nucleated cells were present was estimated from reference gene primer amplification. The table came from immunoSEQ multiplex PCR; TCRdb's copy has only in-frame clones and leaves some out. D and trimming were read from the DNA, whereas the V and J calls and clone size are those reported in that table. Of some 300,000 clones listed, roughly 87% are singletons. Categorization into cohorts depended on clinical history that participants reported. For recovered donors of Cohort 3, there were two negative PCRs, clearance, or symptom resolution.

The sequencing sample was made of PBMCs or T cells enriched from blood (not recorded which). The clonotype comes from a woman aged 30 to 39 who had recovered from COVID-19. V and J are TRBV6-1 and TRBJ1-2; no reliable D call. In nucleotides, the CDR3 is TGTGCCAGCAGTGAAGCGCAAGTGCCCGGGGGCTACACCTTC. It yields the protein CASSEAQVPGGYTF.